The 23 T cell receptor beta chains given below trace back to one sample, sequenced in a study of sequential checkpoint blockade in melanoma (dated by TCRdb to between 2017 and 2020). The method was the immunoSEQ multiplex PCR assay. The immuneACCESS repertoire file appears here via TCRdb, limited to in-frame rearrangements. These files lack a portion of the clones; in checked studies, under half of the deficit traces to unresolved V genes, and the cause of the others is not known. The sample data list 6,800 or so clones, and 75% to 85% of these were observed just once. The ten largest clones add up to nearly 7.5% of the sample. Taken with the paper, the label for treatment or condition translates to: randomized to nivolumab then ipilimumab (arm A) or the reverse (arm B). Source: CD8+ T cells sorted from blood (inferred from file names), taken from a patient given nivolumab and ipilimumab in sequence. Every receptor here comes from a human donor with melanoma.

J is TRBJ1-1 and V is TRBV28; 8 bases map to TRBD1. The ends lost 5 bases at V and 6 bases at J; junction bases unmatched: 8. The CDR3 has 14 amino acids. Germline CDR1 MDHEN, CDR2 SYDVKM. DNA for the CDR3: TGTGCCAGCAGTCCAGTTGGACAGGGCGCTGAAGCTTTCTTT. Amino acid sequence: CASSPVGQGAEAFF.

The rearrangement links TRBV2 to TRBJ2-7, with TRBD1 identical over 9 bases. Losses at the gene ends were 3 bases for V and 2 bases for J; bases not matched to a gene: 8. CDR3 length equals 16 residues. From germline, CDR1 is SNHLY and CDR2 FYNNEI. The CDR3 protein is CASSEGWYRGPYEQYF. The DNA for the CDR3 is TGTGCCAGCAGTGAGGGGTGGTACAGGGGGCCCTACGAGCAGTACTTC.

CDR3 DNA: TGTGCCAGCAGCTCCAGACTAGAATTTTTGCACGAGCAGTACTTC. Amino acids: CASSSRLEFLHEQYF. This chain joins TRBV11-2 and TRBJ2-7, with D maybe TRBD2 (6 bases). The germline V gene has CDR1 SGHAT and CDR2 FQNNGV. The CDR3 contains 15 residues. V was trimmed by 4 bases and J by 5 bases, leaving 18 bases between them.

V usage is TRBV5-6 and J usage is TRBJ2-5; the match to TRBD2 covers 12 bases. The DNA end lines up better with TRBJ2-7; the J call may be wrong. This CDR3 has 17 amino acids. Per germline, CDR1 SGHDT and CDR2 YYEEEE. The CDR3 region is CASSLSLAGGSSYEQYF. As DNA, the CDR3 is TGTGCCAGCAGCTTGTCACTAGCGGGAGGTTCCTCCTACGAGCAGTACTTC.

This clone was seen a handful of times. As DNA, the CDR3 is TGTGCCAGCAGCTTGTCAGGGGCGCCCCACGAGCAGTACTTC. It specifies CASSLSGAPHEQYF. The chain employs TRBV7-9 and TRBJ2-7, with TRBD1 as a possible D gene (6 bases). Trimming shortened V by 3 bases and J by 5 bases, and 14 bases separated the two germline ends. The CDR3 has 14 amino acids. Germline values: CDR1 SEHNR, CDR2 FQNEAQ (reference sequence).

This clone rates as medium-sized. The genes are TRBV28 and TRBJ2-3; 11 bases fit TRBD2. The CDR3 covers 21 residues. Germline CDR1 and CDR2: MDHEN and SYDVKM. V lost 5 bases, J lost 5 bases, and 24 bases stayed unmatched. The CDR3 sequence: CASSLLWPSETSGKRRDTQYF. The CDR3 DNA reads as TGTGCCAGCAGTCTACTATGGCCCTCCGAGACTAGCGGGAAAAGGAGAGATACGCAGTATTTT.

J is TRBJ2-1 and V is TRBV27; TRBD2 might be the D (6 bases). CDR3 length equals 16 residues. V was cut by 5 bases and J by 6 bases, with 20 bases left in between. CDR1 is MNHEY and CDR2 is SMNVEV in the germline V gene (reference sequence). CDR3 amino acids: CASSLTPLLAVNEQFF. The CDR3 nucleotides are TGTGCCAGCAGTCTTACCCCCCTACTAGCAGTCAATGAGCAGTTCTTC.

This clone was seen only once. This sample also contains other DNA sequences that code for the same CDR3. The CDR3 spells CASSQGIRGGYEQYF. CDR3 nucleotide sequence: TGTGCCAGCAGCCAAGGAATACGGGGGGGCTACGAGCAGTACTTC. The V call is TRBV7-2, the J call TRBJ2-7; 8 positions agree with TRBD2. Germline V CDR1 and CDR2: SGHTA, FQGNSA. The CDR3 has 15 residues. V gave up 5 bases and J gave up 3 bases; unmatched junction bases: 9.

This rearrangement joins TRBV19 to TRBJ2-1; TRBD2 agrees at 11 bases. V was clipped by 7 bases and J by 9 bases; unmatched bases: 5. Germline V gives CDR1 LNHDA, CDR2 SQIVND (reference sequence). CDR3 length: 13 amino acids. CDR3 bases: TGTGCCAGTAAGCTAGCGGGAGGTATTGAGCAGTTCTTC. Protein sequence: CASKLAGGIEQFF.

This clone has just a few counts. The chain links TRBV4-1 to TRBJ2-4, with D hard to call. The CDR3 runs to 16 residues. CDR1 MGHRA and CDR2 YSYEKL come from the germline V gene. V gave up 1 base and J gave up 5 bases, with 15 bases separating them. The DNA of the CDR3 is TGCGCCAGCAGCCAAGGCGTATCGGGTTGGCAAAACATTCAGTACTTC. As protein: CASSQGVSGWQNIQYF.

This chain connects TRBV19 to TRBJ2-2; 8 bases map to TRBD1. CDR3 length equals 14 residues. Trimming removed 7 bases from V and 9 bases from J; junction bases left unmatched: 10. Germline V gene sequence: CDR1 LNHDA, CDR2 SQIVND (reference sequence). CDR3 in DNA: TGTGCCAGTACCGCTCCCAGGGGGCTCAGGGAGCTGTTTTTT. Amino acid sequence: CASTAPRGLRELFF.

The chain uses TRBV6-4 and TRBJ2-7; 8 bases map to TRBD2. The V segment lost 3 bases and the J segment 3 bases; nucleotides outside the gene matches: 10. The germline gives CDR1 MRHNA, CDR2 SNTAGT. The CDR3 is made up of 16 amino acids. The CDR3 spells CASSEFGGRRGYEQYF. CDR3 nucleotide sequence: TGTGCCAGCAGTGAGTTTGGCGGGAGGCGGGGCTACGAGCAGTACTTC.

The gene calls are TRBV19 and TRBJ2-5, with a tentative D call TRBD1 (6 bases). The germline V and J ends were trimmed by 6 bases and 5 bases, with 10 bases remaining between them. The length of the CDR3 is 12 residues. Germline CDR1 reads LNHDA; CDR2 reads SQIVND (reference sequence). CDR3 coding DNA: TGTGCCAGTAGAGACAGGTCGGAGACCCAGTACTTC. It codes for CASRDRSETQYF.

The V gene is TRBV7-9, the J gene TRBJ2-5; tentative D call: TRBD1 (5 bases). The germline CDR1 and CDR2 sequences are SEHNR and FQNEAQ (reference sequence). The CDR3 runs to 14 residues. V lost 1 base and J lost 5, with 11 bases in between. The CDR3 nucleotides read TGTGCCAGCAGCTTAGATTTGTCAGGGGAGACCCAGTACTTC. It is translated as CASSLDLSGETQYF.

The V and J genes are TRBV7-6 and TRBJ2-7, with 7 nucleotides matching TRBD1. This CDR3 comprises 13 residues. V dropped 5 bases and J dropped 2; count of bases not matched to a gene: 3. Germline values: CDR1 SGHVS, CDR2 FNYEAQ. The DNA for the CDR3 is TGTGCCAGCAGCCTCGGGACAGCCTACGAGCAGTACTTC. Protein: CASSLGTAYEQYF.

The chain uses TRBV7-2 and TRBJ2-7, with TRBD2 matching 13 bases. CDR1 SGHTA and CDR2 FQGNSA come from the germline V gene. Losses at the gene ends were 5 bases for V and 3 bases for J; bases not matched to a gene: 4. The CDR3 has 15 amino acids. This chain's CDR3 is CASSKGLAGIYEQYF. CDR3 nucleotides: TGTGCCAGCAGCAAGGGACTAGCGGGAATCTACGAGCAGTACTTC.

The chain employs TRBV27 and TRBJ2-3, with TRBD2 matching over 7 bases. Trimming cost V 5 bases and J 4 bases; bases outside gene matches: 9. Germline V gene sequence: CDR1 MNHEY, CDR2 SMNVEV (reference sequence). This CDR3 is 15 amino acids long. CDR3 in DNA: TGTGCCAGCAGTACGGGACTAATGGTTGCAGATACGCAGTATTTT. Translation: CASSTGLMVADTQYF.

The V call is TRBV9, the J call TRBJ2-1; D perhaps matches TRBD2 (6 bases). CDR1 is SGDLS and CDR2 is YYNGEE in the germline V gene. The ends were cut back, 2 bases at V and 2 bases at J, with 14 bases in the middle. The CDR3 sequence is 16 residues long. CDR3 in DNA: TGTGCCAGCAGCGTCGCTAGAGGAGGGGCCTACAATGAGCAGTTCTTC. As protein: CASSVARGGAYNEQFF.

V and J are TRBV5-1 and TRBJ2-2; 14 nucleotides align to TRBD2. This CDR3 contains 20 residues. V lost 3 bases, J lost 0 bases, and 10 bases stayed unmatched. Germline CDR1 reads SGHRS; CDR2 reads YFSETQ. The CDR3: CASSSLGLAGVGPNTGELFF. The CDR3 coding sequence is TGCGCCAGCAGCTCCTTGGGACTAGCGGGAGTGGGCCCGAACACCGGGGAGCTGTTTTTT.

The V call is TRBV19, the J call TRBJ2-1, with D perhaps TRBD1 (6 bases). From germline, CDR1 is LNHDA and CDR2 SQIVND (reference sequence). CDR3 length: 16 residues. Trimming removed 5 bases at V and 0 bases at J, with 14 bases between. CDR3: CASSPMTGRSYNEQFF. Here the CDR3 DNA reads TGTGCCAGTAGTCCCATGACAGGTCGCTCCTACAATGAGCAGTTCTTC.

In its sample, this clone was seen a few times. The chain is built from TRBV21-1 and TRBJ1-5; TRBD1, as called in the table, went unchecked against the DNA. TRBV21-1 is a recognized pseudogene. This CDR3 has 18 residues. For the CDR3, the DNA is TGTGCCAGCAGCAAAAGGGACAGGGGACTCCATAGCAATCAGCCCCAGCATTTT. Its translation: CASSKRDRGLHSNQPQHF.

CDR3 amino acids: CASSLNRGRRDTQYF. DNA for the CDR3: TGTGCCAGCAGCTTAAACAGGGGGCGTAGAGATACGCAGTATTTT. The V call is TRBV7-8, the J call TRBJ2-3; 9 bases are shared with TRBD1. Unmatched junction bases numbered 5, after V lost 2 bases and J lost 5 bases. Germline lookup yields CDR1 SGHVS and CDR2 FQNEAQ. This CDR3 spans 15 amino acids.

CDR3 sequence: CASSLGTGVGETQYF. The DNA for the CDR3 is TGTGCCAGCAGTCTCGGGACAGGCGTAGGGGAGACCCAGTACTTC. The V call is TRBV27, the J call TRBJ2-5, with TRBD1 matching over 8 bases. CDR1 and CDR2 (germline): MNHEY, SMNVEV (reference sequence). The V and J ends lost 5 bases and 5 bases, in that order; junction bases with no gene match: 10. CDR3 length equals 15 residues.